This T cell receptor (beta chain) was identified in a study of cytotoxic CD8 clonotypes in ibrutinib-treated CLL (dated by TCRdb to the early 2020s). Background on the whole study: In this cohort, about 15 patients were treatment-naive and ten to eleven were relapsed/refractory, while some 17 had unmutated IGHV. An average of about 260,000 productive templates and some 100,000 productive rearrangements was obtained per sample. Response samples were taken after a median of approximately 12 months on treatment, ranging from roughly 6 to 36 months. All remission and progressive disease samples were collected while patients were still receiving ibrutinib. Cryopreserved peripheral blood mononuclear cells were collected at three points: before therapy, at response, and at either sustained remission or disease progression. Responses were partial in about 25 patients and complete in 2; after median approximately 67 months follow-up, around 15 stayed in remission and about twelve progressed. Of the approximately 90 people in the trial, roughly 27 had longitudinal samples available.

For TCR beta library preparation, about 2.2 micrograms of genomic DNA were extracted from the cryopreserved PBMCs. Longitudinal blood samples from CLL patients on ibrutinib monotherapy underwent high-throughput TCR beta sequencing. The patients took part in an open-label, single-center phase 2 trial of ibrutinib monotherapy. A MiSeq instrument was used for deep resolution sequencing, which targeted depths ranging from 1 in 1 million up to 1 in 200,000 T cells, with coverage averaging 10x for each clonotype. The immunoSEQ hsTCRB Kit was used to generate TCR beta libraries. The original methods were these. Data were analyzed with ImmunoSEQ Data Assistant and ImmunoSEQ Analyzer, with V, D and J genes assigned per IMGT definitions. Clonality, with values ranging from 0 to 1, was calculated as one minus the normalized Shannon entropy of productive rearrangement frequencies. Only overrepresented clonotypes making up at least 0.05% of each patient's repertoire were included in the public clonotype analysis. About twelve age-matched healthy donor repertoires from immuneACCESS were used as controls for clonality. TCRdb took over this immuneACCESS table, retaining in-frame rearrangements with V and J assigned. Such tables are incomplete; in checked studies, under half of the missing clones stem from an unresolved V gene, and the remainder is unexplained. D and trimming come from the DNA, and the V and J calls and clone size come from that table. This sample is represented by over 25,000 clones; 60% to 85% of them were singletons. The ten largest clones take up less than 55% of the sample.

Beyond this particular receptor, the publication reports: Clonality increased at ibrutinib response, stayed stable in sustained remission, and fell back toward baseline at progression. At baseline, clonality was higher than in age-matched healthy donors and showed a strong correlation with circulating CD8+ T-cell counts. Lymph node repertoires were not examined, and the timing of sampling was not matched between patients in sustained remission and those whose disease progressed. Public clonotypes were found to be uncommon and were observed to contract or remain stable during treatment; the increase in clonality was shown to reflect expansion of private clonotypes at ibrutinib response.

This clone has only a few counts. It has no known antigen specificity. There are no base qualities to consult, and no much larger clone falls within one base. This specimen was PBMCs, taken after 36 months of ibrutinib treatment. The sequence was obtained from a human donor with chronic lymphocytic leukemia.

Here the CDR3 is given as CASSPLESNLGGYTF. The DNA sequence reads TGTGCCAGCAGCCCTCTAGAGAGCAACCTGGGTGGCTACACCTTC. The sequence joins TRBV27 to TRBJ1-2, with the D gene not clear enough to name. V and J are truncated by 6 bases and 7 bases respectively, leaving an intervening sequence of 21 bases. The CDR3 runs 15 residues from the cysteine to the phenylalanine. Only the CDR3 DNA is retained, 45 bases long and in frame from the first base. Looking up the germline V gene (reference sequence) yields CDR1 MNHEY and CDR2 SMNVEV.